The TCR beta chain under discussion was sequenced for a study of T cell repertoires in cytomegalovirus infection. In regard to this clonotype: Its antigen is as yet unknown.

CDR3 size: 17 residues. Germline assignment: CDR1 MNHEY and CDR2 SVGEGT. TCRdb called the reads again in MiXCR, with one record for every CDR3 protein. The table includes 300,000 to 400,000 distinct CDR3 sequences, about 28% detected once. The V gene is TRBV6-2 or TRBV6-3, the J gene TRBJ2-7, with 10 bases that match TRBD1. The DNA end is a closer match to TRBJ2-1, so the J assignment may be wrong. The material was cultured PBMCs, obtained from culture after CMV antigen stimulation. The receptor was derived from a human donor in good health (CMV status not recorded). Some clones in this sample may be carry-over from other donors' samples. The CDR3 DNA follows: TGTGCCAGCAGTTACTCCATCTGGGGACAGGGGAGCTACGAGCAGTTCTTC. Protein product: CASSYSIWGQGSYEQFF.